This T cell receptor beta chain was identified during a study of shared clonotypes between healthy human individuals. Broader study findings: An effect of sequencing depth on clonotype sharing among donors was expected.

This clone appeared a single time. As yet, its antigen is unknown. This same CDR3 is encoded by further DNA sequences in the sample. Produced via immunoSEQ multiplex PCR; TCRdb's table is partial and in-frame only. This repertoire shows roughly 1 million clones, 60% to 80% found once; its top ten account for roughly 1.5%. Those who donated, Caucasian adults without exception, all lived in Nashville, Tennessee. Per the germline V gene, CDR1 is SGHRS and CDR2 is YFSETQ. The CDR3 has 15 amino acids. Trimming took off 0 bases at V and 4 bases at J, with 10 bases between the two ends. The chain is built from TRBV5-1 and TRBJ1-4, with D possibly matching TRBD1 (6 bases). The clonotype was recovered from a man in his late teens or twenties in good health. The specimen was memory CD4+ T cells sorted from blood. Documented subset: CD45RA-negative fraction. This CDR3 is CASSLATGGNEKLFF. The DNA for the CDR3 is TGCGCCAGCAGCTTGGCGACAGGCGGTAATGAAAAACTGTTTTTT.